The rows below give T cell receptor beta chains drawn from one sample of a study of T-cell reconstitution after alpha-beta-depleted transplantation in children. MiXCR, applied by TCRdb to the PCR reads, yields one record per CDR3 protein. The profile shows more than 85,000 distinct CDR3 sequences, roughly 6% of them singletons. Material: PBMCs, mostly from graft donor cells, obtained 60 days after TCRalphabeta/CD19-depleted stem cell transplant. The source of these receptors is a female patient between 2 and 15 years old who had a stem cell transplant for Fanconi anemia, so the T cells may come from the graft donor. The CDR3 runs from the conserved cysteine through the conserved F or W. Each record gives: CDR3 protein, CDR3 DNA, D gene, V gene, clone size, J gene. A D gene is named only where the DNA matches it firmly. Rows may omit the clone size; those that give it use once, few, many or a size class.

cdr3_aa: CASSPSSNEKLFF
cdr3_nt: TGCGCCAGCAGCCCAAGTTCGAATGAAAAACTGTTTTTT
d_call: -
v_call: TRBV5-1
clone_size: many
j_call: TRBJ1-4

cdr3_aa: CASSSLGQGNTEAFF
cdr3_nt: TGTGCCAGCAGCTCGCTAGGACAGGGGAACACTGAAGCTTTCTTT
d_call: TRBD1
v_call: TRBV7-3
clone_size: few
j_call: TRBJ1-1

cdr3_aa: CASSLNRVHQPQHF
cdr3_nt: TGCGCCAGCAGCCTCAACAGGGTCCATCAGCCCCAGCATTTT
d_call: -
v_call: TRBV5-1
clone_size: many
j_call: TRBJ1-5

cdr3_aa: CASSPLGLPEAFF
cdr3_nt: TGTGCCAGCTCACCACTGGGTCTTCCCGAAGCTTTCTTT
d_call: -
v_call: TRBV18
clone_size: -
j_call: TRBJ1-1

cdr3_aa: CASREQMNTEAFF
cdr3_nt: TGTGCCAGCAGGGAACAGATGAACACTGAAGCTTTCTTT
d_call: -
v_call: TRBV6-1
clone_size: many
j_call: TRBJ1-1

cdr3_aa: CSVEAGTVQETQYF
cdr3_nt: TGCAGCGTTGAAGCCGGGACAGTTCAAGAGACCCAGTACTTC
d_call: TRBD1
v_call: TRBV29-1
clone_size: many
j_call: TRBJ2-5

cdr3_aa: CASCPISGLAGKNTGELFF
cdr3_nt: TGTGCCAGCTGTCCAATATCGGGACTAGCGGGGAAAAACACCGGGGAGCTGTTTTTT
d_call: TRBD2
v_call: TRBV2
clone_size: -
j_call: TRBJ2-2

cdr3_aa: CASSLARRGETQYF
cdr3_nt: TGTGCCAGCAGCTTAGCACGGAGGGGAGAGACCCAGTACTTC
d_call: -
v_call: TRBV7-9
clone_size: many
j_call: TRBJ2-5

cdr3_aa: CASSLELRGELFF
cdr3_nt: TGTGCCAGCAGCTTAGAGTTGCGCGGGGAGCTGTTTTTT
d_call: -
v_call: TRBV7-2
clone_size: many
j_call: TRBJ2-2

cdr3_aa: CASSQSAGERSYGYTF
cdr3_nt: TGTGCCAGCAGTCAATCGGCAGGGGAAAGATCTTATGGCTACACCTTC
d_call: -
v_call: TRBV28
clone_size: many
j_call: TRBJ1-2

cdr3_aa: CASSHLAGETGELFF
cdr3_nt: TGTGCCAGCAGCCATCTAGCGGGAGAAACCGGGGAGCTGTTTTTT
d_call: TRBD2
v_call: TRBV4-2
clone_size: many
j_call: TRBJ2-2

cdr3_aa: CASSRTGDGELFF
cdr3_nt: TGTGCCAGCAGTAGGACAGGGGACGGGGAGCTGTTTTTT
d_call: TRBD1
v_call: TRBV6-5
clone_size: many
j_call: TRBJ2-2

cdr3_aa: CSASPFSGGDAYEQYF
cdr3_nt: TGCAGTGCTAGTCCTTTTAGCGGGGGGGACGCCTACGAGCAGTACTTC
d_call: TRBD2
v_call: TRBV20-1
clone_size: many
j_call: TRBJ2-7